These 32 T cell receptor beta chains originate from one sample sequenced in a study of blood T cell repertoires in COVID-19. The table came from immunoSEQ multiplex PCR; TCRdb's copy has only in-frame clones and leaves some out. Of about 69,000 clones listed, 79% are singletons. The specimen sequenced was peripheral blood. The receptors come from a human donor in a cohort sampled during active COVID-19.

This clone was counted between two and nine times. The rearrangement uses TRBV12-3 or TRBV12-4 and TRBJ1-5; D is undetermined. CDR3 length: 13 residues. Trimming cost V 6 bases and J 2 bases, with 8 bases left between them. CDR3 bases: TGTGCCAGCAGAGAGGGCGGCAATCAGCCCCAGCATTTT. Its translation is CASREGGNQPQHF.

The V gene is TRBV28, the J gene TRBJ1-5; TRBD1 matches 7 bases. The length of the CDR3 is 16 residues. J was trimmed by 0 bases and V by 5 bases; bases with no gene match: 7. CDR1 and CDR2 from the germline V gene are MDHEN and SYDVKM. The CDR3 DNA reads TGTGCCAGCAGTCCTCGGGGACAGATTAGCAATCAGCCCCAGCATTTT. Amino acid sequence: CASSPRGQISNQPQHF.

The sample holds one count of this clone. The chain carries TRBV19 and TRBJ2-5; 7 bases fit TRBD1. V dropped 5 bases and J dropped 5; count of bases not matched to a gene: 11. The CDR3 is 15 amino acids. Looked up from germline, CDR1 is LNHDA and CDR2 is SQIVND (reference sequence). This CDR3 is CASSVRQGGKETQYF. The CDR3, as DNA: TGTGCCAGTAGTGTACGACAGGGTGGGAAGGAGACCCAGTACTTC.

This chain uses TRBV5-1 with TRBJ2-1; a weak D match, TRBD2 (7 bases). There are 16 residues in the CDR3. Germline CDR1 SGHRS, CDR2 YFSETQ. Trimming took off 3 bases at V and 6 bases at J, with 19 bases between the two ends. The CDR3 protein is CASSWTTGGGLNEQFF. The CDR3, as DNA: TGCGCCAGCAGCTGGACCACTGGGGGGGGGCTCAATGAGCAGTTCTTC.

This sequence joins TRBV29-1 and TRBJ1-2; TRBD1 is a possible D gene (5 bases). CDR3 length: 14 amino acids. V gave up 6 bases and J gave up 3 bases, with 17 bases separating them. CDR1 is SQVTM, CDR2 ANQGSEA, per germline. CDR3 nucleotide sequence: TGCAGCGTCATCTCGGGCCAGGGATACTATGGCTACACCTTC. This gives the protein CSVISGQGYYGYTF. Supplemented by reference TRBV29-1 and TRBJ1-2, the full variable domain reads SAVISQKPSRDICQRGTSLTIQCQVDSQVTMMFWYRQQPGQSLTLIATANQGSEATYESGFVIDKFPISRPNLTFSTLTVSNMSPEDSSIYLCSVISGQGYYGYTFGSGTRLTVV.

This clone was detected ten times or more. The chain uses TRBV5-5 and TRBJ1-5, with D maybe TRBD1 (5 bases). Germline CDR1 SGHKS, CDR2 YYEKEE (reference sequence). This CDR3 has 14 amino acids. Trimming left V 1 base short and J 4 bases short, with 9 bases between. This CDR3 reads CASSLSTGNQPQHF. In nucleotides, the CDR3 is TGTGCCAGCAGCTTGTCAACAGGAAATCAGCCCCAGCATTTT.

The chain recombines TRBV24-1 with TRBJ1-6; the match to TRBD1 covers 9 bases. J was trimmed by 7 bases and V by 7 bases; bases with no gene match: 4. The CDR3 sequence is 14 residues long. The germline CDR1 and CDR2 sequences are KGHDR and SFDVKD. CDR3 loop: CATSLGTGNSPLHF. The DNA of the CDR3 is TGTGCCACCAGCTTAGGGACAGGGAATTCACCCCTCCACTTT.

V is TRBV27 and J is TRBJ2-1, with D unresolved. Germline CDR1 reads MNHEY; CDR2 reads SMNVEV (reference sequence). Trimming removed 8 bases at V and 9 bases at J, with 14 bases between. The CDR3 is made up of 12 amino acids. CDR3 coding DNA: TGTGCCAGCCGAGAACTCACGGGTGAGCAGTTCTTC. Encoded protein: CASRELTGEQFF.

This clone was seen a single time. The chain couples TRBV29-1 to TRBJ1-5; 7 bases fit TRBD1. CDR3 length: 13 amino acids. With 4 bases clipped from V and 5 bases from J, the junction kept 5 bases outside the gene matches. Germline CDR1 is SQVTM and CDR2 is ANQGSEA. CDR3 residues: CSVAVGGDQPQHF. The DNA of the CDR3 is TGCAGCGTTGCGGTAGGGGGCGATCAGCCCCAGCATTTT.

V and J are TRBV24-1 and TRBJ2-7, with 7 bases matching TRBD1. The V gene end was trimmed by 3 bases and the J gene end by 5 bases; junction bases not matched to a gene: 9. The CDR3 spans 15 residues. The germline V gene encodes CDR1 KGHDR and CDR2 SFDVKD. The CDR3 protein is CATSDNAHRGDEQYF. In DNA, the CDR3 is TGTGCCACCAGTGATAACGCCCACAGGGGCGACGAGCAGTACTTC.

V is TRBV5-1 and J is TRBJ2-1; D is perhaps TRBD1 (5 bases). In germline, CDR1 is SGHRS, CDR2 YFSETQ. The CDR3 sequence is 13 residues long. Trimming pared 4 bases from V and 4 bases from J, leaving 9 bases between. Here the CDR3 DNA reads TGCGCCAGCAGCACGGACATATACAATGAGCAGTTCTTC. Translating gives CASSTDIYNEQFF.

J is TRBJ2-7 and V is TRBV28; TRBD2 aligns across 9 bases. The CDR3 consists of 15 residues. CDR1 MDHEN and CDR2 SYDVKM come from the germline V gene. The ends lost 1 base at V and 2 bases at J; junction bases unmatched: 3. The CDR3 nucleotides read TGTGCCAGCAGTTTATCGGCGGGAGGGCCCTACGAGCAGTACTTC. Protein sequence: CASSLSAGGPYEQYF.

This chain uses TRBV24-1 with TRBJ2-7; 7 bases fit TRBD1. This CDR3 region has 15 residues. V was clipped by 4 bases and J by 5 bases; unmatched bases: 10. CDR1 KGHDR and CDR2 SFDVKD come from the germline V gene. The CDR3 protein is CATSDPTGEMDEQYF. The CDR3 DNA reads as TGTGCCACCAGTGACCCCACAGGGGAGATGGACGAGCAGTACTTC.

The rearrangement uses TRBV5-1 and TRBJ2-2, with D maybe TRBD1 (6 bases). The CDR3 covers 16 residues. In germline, CDR1 is SGHRS, CDR2 YFSETQ. V gave up 1 base and J gave up 4 bases, with 14 bases separating them. In DNA, the CDR3 is TGCGCCAGCAGCTTGACCGGGACACTTATCACCGGGGAGCTGTTTTTT. Amino acid sequence: CASSLTGTLITGELFF.

The J gene is TRBJ2-1, the V gene TRBV10-3; D may be TRBD2 (6 bases). The germline V gene has CDR1 ENHRY and CDR2 SYGVKD. V dropped 8 bases and J dropped 6 bases, with 17 bases sitting between them. CDR3 size: 14 residues. Here the CDR3 reads CAIRDVGGGNEQFF. The CDR3 nucleotides read TGTGCCATCCGAGACGTCGGGGGAGGCAATGAGCAGTTCTTC.

The J gene is TRBJ1-5, the V gene TRBV2, with D possibly matching TRBD1 (6 bases). Trimming stripped 4 bases from V and 1 base from J, with 11 bases between. The length of the CDR3 is 15 residues. From germline, CDR1 is SNHLY and CDR2 FYNNEI. This CDR3 reads CASSVQGTSNQPQHF. The CDR3 nucleotides are TGTGCCAGCAGTGTTCAGGGGACGAGCAATCAGCCCCAGCATTTT.

V and J are TRBV25-1 and TRBJ2-3, with 13 bases fitting TRBD2. The V segment lost 5 bases and the J segment 4 bases; nucleotides outside the gene matches: 12. The CDR3 totals 18 residues. The germline V gene encodes CDR1 MGHDK and CDR2 SYGVNS. DNA for the CDR3: TGTGCCAGCAGTCAACGCGGGACTAGCGGGAAAGGGGCAGATACGCAGTATTTT. Translating it yields CASSQRGTSGKGADTQYF.

This sequence joins TRBV6-5 and TRBJ1-3; D uncertain. V was trimmed by 6 bases and J by 2 bases, leaving 14 bases between them. This CDR3 region has 15 residues. Germline V CDR1 and CDR2: MNHEY, SVGAGI. The CDR3 nucleotides are TGTGCCAGCAGCTACGGGCCCAGTACTGGAAACACCATATATTTT. Protein: CASSYGPSTGNTIYF.

This sequence joins TRBV6-2 or TRBV6-3 and TRBJ2-1; 12 nucleotides align to TRBD2. Germline V gene lookup returns CDR1 MNHEY and CDR2 SVGEGT. The V segment lost 2 bases and the J segment 0 bases; nucleotides outside the gene matches: 11. This CDR3 is built from 20 residues. The DNA for the CDR3 is TGTGCCAGCAGTTACGTTAGGAGACTAGCGGGGGCTAGCTCCTACAATGAGCAGTTCTTC. It is translated as CASSYVRRLAGASSYNEQFF.

J is TRBJ1-1 and V is TRBV28, with a tentative D call TRBD1 (5 bases). The CDR3 has 15 residues. The V end was cut by 3 bases, the J end by 4 bases, with 15 bases between. The germline V gene has CDR1 MDHEN and CDR2 SYDVKM. As DNA, the CDR3 is TGTGCCAGCAGTTTTTGGGAGGGGTCAGGCACTGAAGCTTTCTTT. Translating it yields CASSFWEGSGTEAFF.

This chain joins TRBV10-3 and TRBJ2-2; perhaps TRBD2 as D (6 bases). In germline, CDR1 is ENHRY, CDR2 SYGVKD. Trimming left V 3 bases short and J 0 bases short, with 8 bases between. The CDR3 consists of 15 residues. CDR3 DNA: TGTGCCATCAGTGAAGGGGAGGCGAACACCGGGGAGCTGTTTTTT. Protein: CAISEGEANTGELFF.

The chain joins TRBV2 to TRBJ2-5, with TRBD2 matching 10 bases. Germline loops: CDR1 SNHLY, CDR2 FYNNEI. This CDR3 has 16 residues. J lost 5 bases, V lost 5 bases, and 11 bases had no gene match. In DNA, the CDR3 is TGTGCCAGCAGTCCCAGCGGGAGGGCCTGGGGGGAGACCCAGTACTTC. Translating it yields CASSPSGRAWGETQYF.

This chain connects TRBV28 to TRBJ2-5; 9 bases are a match to TRBD1. The CDR3 contains 17 residues. The ends lost 8 bases at V and 1 base at J; junction bases unmatched: 14. Looked up from germline, CDR1 is MDHEN and CDR2 is SYDVKM. Written as DNA, the CDR3 is TGTGCCAGCTCCACCCCAGGACAGGGGCGCATCCAAGAGACCCAGTACTTC. Translation: CASSTPGQGRIQETQYF.

The chain employs TRBV10-2 and TRBJ1-6; 9 bases map to TRBD1. V lost 3 bases and J lost 10; bases outside the gene matches: 7. This CDR3 is built from 15 residues. The germline V gene encodes CDR1 WSHSY and CDR2 SAAADI. CDR3 in DNA: TGCGCCAGCAGTGACCCGGGACAGGGTCAGTCACCCCTCCACTTT. As protein: CASSDPGQGQSPLHF.

The chain recombines TRBV30 with TRBJ2-2; D possibly corresponds to TRBD1 (5 bases). Germline V gene sequence: CDR1 GTSNPN, CDR2 SVGIG (reference sequence). The CDR3 consists of 15 residues. The germline V and J ends were trimmed by 0 bases and 1 base, with 9 bases remaining between them. As DNA, the CDR3 is TGTGCCTGGAGTGTAATTACAGGGAACACCGGGGAGCTGTTTTTT. Encoded protein: CAWSVITGNTGELFF.

J is TRBJ2-7 and V is TRBV19; D gene ambiguous. Trimming stripped 0 bases from V and 3 bases from J, with 9 bases between. Germline CDR1 reads LNHDA; CDR2 reads SQIVND (reference sequence). CDR3 size: 14 residues. CDR3 sequence (DNA): TGTGCCAGTAGTATAGAGTGGCCCGTCTACGAGCAGTACTTC. Translated, it gives CASSIEWPVYEQYF.

The chain uses TRBV6-5 and TRBJ2-7, with a possible D match to TRBD2 (6 bases). The CDR3 covers 15 residues. Germline loops: CDR1 MNHEY, CDR2 SVGAGI. V lost 5 bases and J 0 bases, leaving 14 bases between the germline ends. CDR3 loop: CASSTTAGSSYEQYF. Here the CDR3 DNA reads TGTGCCAGCAGTACCACGGCCGGGAGCTCCTACGAGCAGTACTTC.

CDR3: CASTEGDRGHSEQFF. CDR3 DNA: TGTGCCAGCACCGAAGGGGACAGGGGCCATAGTGAGCAGTTCTTC. The chain employs TRBV9 and TRBJ2-1, with 10 bases matching TRBD1. Germline V gene sequence: CDR1 SGDLS, CDR2 YYNGEE. V was clipped by 6 bases and J by 9 bases; unmatched bases: 12. This CDR3 is built from 15 residues.

The V call is TRBV19, the J call TRBJ2-1, with 16 bases matching TRBD2. V was clipped by 5 bases and J by 8 bases; unmatched bases: 3. CDR1 and CDR2 from the germline V gene are LNHDA and SQIVND (reference sequence). CDR3 size: 15 residues. CDR3 region: CASSVGLAGGDEQFF. The CDR3 nucleotides read TGTGCCAGTAGTGTGGGACTAGCGGGAGGGGATGAGCAGTTCTTC.

The chain carries TRBV3-1 (or the pseudogene TRBV3-2) and TRBJ2-7; TRBD1 is a possible D gene (5 bases). Germline values: CDR1 LGHDT, CDR2 YNNKEL (reference sequence). The CDR3 has 14 amino acids. V was clipped by 2 bases and J by 6 bases, with 14 bases between them. This chain's CDR3 is CASSQQGALGEQYF. CDR3 coding DNA: TGTGCCAGCAGCCAACAGGGCGCTTTGGGCGAGCAGTACTTC.

There are a few counts of this clone. The chain carries TRBV18 and TRBJ2-7; D might be TRBD1 (6 bases). The germline CDR1 and CDR2 sequences are KGHSH and LQKENI. Deletions cut 4 bases from V and 5 bases from J, with 15 bases between. The CDR3 spans 14 residues. Here the CDR3 DNA reads TGTGCCAGCTCACGGCTTCAGGGGAGCGACGAGCAGTACTTC. Residues: CASSRLQGSDEQYF.

The chain recombines TRBV6-5 with TRBJ2-7, with 8 nucleotides matching TRBD1. Germline CDR1 MNHEY, CDR2 SVGAGI. The ends lost 7 bases at V and 4 bases at J; junction bases unmatched: 6. The CDR3 is made up of 13 amino acids. Here the CDR3 DNA reads TGTGCCAGCATGGACAGGGCCGTATACGAGCAGTACTTC. Residues: CASMDRAVYEQYF.